Sequencing of this TCR beta chain was carried out in a study of T-cell memory formation after mild COVID-19 (dated by TCRdb to the early 2020s). Looking at the study overall: Most TCR sequence clusters were specific to one of the two donors. In two donors, T-cell clones that expanded and contracted after mild COVID-19 were tracked by sequencing TCRalpha and TCRbeta repertoires over time. Two young, previously healthy adult volunteers, one female and one male, were included in the cohort.

Ficoll-Paque density gradient centrifugation was used to isolate PBMCs. The germline V gene supplies CDR1 SNHLY and CDR2 FYNNEI. A distance of 7 bases separates the germline ends of V and J, which lose 3 bases and 0 bases respectively. Measured from the cysteine to the phenylalanine, the CDR3 is 14 residues long. Only CDR3 DNA is held: 42 bases, read in frame from base 1. This clonotype was observed a few times. Its antigen target is currently unknown. No base-level quality is on record; no much larger clone is a single base apart. The reads were generated on an Illumina NovaSeq 6000. cDNA libraries for TCRalpha and TCRbeta were prepared by 5'RACE using constant-segment primers, with sample barcodes and unique molecular identifiers added. RNA was extracted from every sample with Trizol reagent. Amplification of the libraries took two PCR steps, and the second step added a second sample barcode plus Illumina TruSeq adapters. Sequencing of the libraries was done on an Illumina NovaSeq, producing 2 x 150 bp paired-end reads. The paper's data handling went like this. Reads were demultiplexed and collapsed into UMI-guided consensus sequences with migec v1.2.7. Using mixcr v2.1.11, UMI consensuses were aligned to TRA and TRB V and J templates and then assembled into clonotypes. A clonotype was counted as expanded or contracted only when both edgeR and NoisET called the clonotype significant, with the noise models trained on biological replicates. For edgeR calls, the thresholds were a false discovery rate-adjusted p below 0.01 and a log2 fold-change of 1. PCA with hierarchical clustering of max-normalized trajectories of the 1000 most abundant clonotypes was used as exploratory dynamics analysis. Separately sequenced CD4+ and CD8+ repertoires were used to assign a CD4 or CD8 phenotype to each responding clone. In TCRdb, the public reads were trimmed at Q25 with fastp and aligned with MiXCR, with productive beta chains retained. Rows matching on CDR3 protein sequence are summarized as one entry with the most common DNA and genes. TCRdb, not the original authors, processed these V and J calls. The table for this sample lists a few hundred thousand distinct CDR3 sequences; over 15% of them were counted only once. The ten most abundant clones make up around 20% of the sample.

Overall study outcomes, separate from this receptor: Whether the second-wave clones peaking on day 37 were SARS-CoV-2 specific was not confirmed. Some responding clones were found in pre-infection memory, which suggests that pre-existing cross-reactive memory T cells took part in the SARS-CoV-2 response. Contracting CD4+ clones were found mainly in CM and EM memory subsets, while CD8+ clones were enriched in EMRA. Clones that contracted from day 15 to 85 showed balanced CD4/CD8 phenotypes, whereas a second wave of clones that expanded from day 15 to 37 leaned towards CD4+. Only two mild cases were covered in the study, and larger cohorts including severe cases with pre-infection samples were considered necessary.

The chain is encoded by TRBV2 joined to TRBJ2-3; too little of a D gene remains to name it. The TCR comes from a man aged 18-30 years who had mild COVID-19 (a few samples of this study predate the infection). The sample titles of this study are shuffled in the database, so cell type and time point are left out; the donor was told from shared clones. Sequenced input: PBMCs or a T cell subset sorted from them (not recorded which). The DNA reads TGTGCCAGCAGTGAGCTACTCAGCACAGATACGCAGTATTTT. It translates to CASSELLSTDTQYF.